The sequence of this TCR beta chain was determined in a study of human T cells and chemical hapten exposure. Whole-study context: Minor pooled library volume differences mainly drove per-sample TCR yield variation.

TCRdb called the RACE reads again in MiXCR, with one record for every CDR3 protein. The table has tens of thousands of distinct CDR3 sequences, 11% seen once. The germline V gene encodes CDR1 SGHKS and CDR2 YYEKEE (reference sequence). Trimming shortened V by 4 bases and J by 2 bases, and 6 bases separated the two germline ends. The CDR3 is 13 residues long. The time point was: patch test 3, about 24 weeks after DPC sensitization. The treatment here: therapeutic diphenylcyclopropenone sensitization with weekly scalp DPC. This clonotype was counted ten times or more. The sequencing used whole blood, collected in connection with sensitization to the hapten diphenylcyclopropenone (DPC). V gene TRBV5-5 combines with J gene TRBJ2-2; unclear D gene. The sequence came from a woman aged 45-60 years with alopecia areata. Some clones in this sample may be carry-over from other donors' samples. The chain's CDR3 is CASSPSNTGELFF. CDR3 nucleotide sequence: TGTGCCAGCAGCCCCAGTAACACCGGGGAGCTGTTTTTT.